These T cell receptor beta chains were read from a single sample in a study of blood T cell repertoires in COVID-19. Measured with immunoSEQ multiplex PCR; TCRdb has only the in-frame clones, and not every one. The repertoire holds approximately 34,000 clones, with approximately 80% as singletons. Sequencing input: peripheral blood. These receptors were obtained from a woman between 65 and 79 years old with acute or convalescent COVID-19. Each CDR3 is given with its conserved first and last residue.

J | V | CDR3
TRBJ2-1 | TRBV10-2 | CASGSSRYNEQFF
TRBJ2-1 | TRBV12-3/TRBV12-4 | CASRLRNEQFF
TRBJ1-2 | TRBV7-2 | CASNPQTGSNYGYTF
TRBJ2-1 | TRBV7-9 | CASSSNYNEQFF
TRBJ2-6 | TRBV10-3 | CAISERGPSSGANVLTF
TRBJ2-5 | TRBV19 | CASRTSGVETQYF
TRBJ2-5 | TRBV7-9 | CASSSQWAGTQETQYF
TRBJ2-5 | TRBV7-2 | CASSRASGGGETQYF
TRBJ1-1 | TRBV19 | CASSTLPGQGTEAFF
TRBJ1-2 | TRBV27 | CASSSPGQGYGYTF
TRBJ1-2 | TRBV27 | CASRTDREGVRMGYTF
TRBJ1-3 | TRBV6-5 | CASRPTGGVYTIYF
TRBJ1-3 | TRBV4-1 | CASSPDRGLSGNTIYF
TRBJ1-2 | TRBV9 | CASSVQGARMWTNYGYTF
TRBJ2-3 | TRBV19 | CASSIGGSQGDTQYF
TRBJ2-7 | TRBV2 | CASRRIAGGPHEQYF
TRBJ2-7 | TRBV9 | CASSFGGETYEQYF
TRBJ1-5 | TRBV5-1 | CASSLAGGSNQPQHF
TRBJ1-1 | TRBV28 | CASSLGTGGGGEAFF
TRBJ2-1 | TRBV27 | CASSFQAGGFEQFF
TRBJ2-7 | TRBV5-5 | CASTLEASGRGYEQYF
TRBJ2-3 | TRBV5-1 | CASSLVPGGTDTQYF
TRBJ2-4 | TRBV12-5 | CASGLALAGVKNIQYF
TRBJ2-3 | TRBV3-1/TRBV3-2 | CASSQGLAGGPPSSTDTQYF
TRBJ2-7 | TRBV6-1 | CASSEFSSGGRYEQYF
TRBJ1-6 | TRBV11-2 | CASSLVGGNSPLHF